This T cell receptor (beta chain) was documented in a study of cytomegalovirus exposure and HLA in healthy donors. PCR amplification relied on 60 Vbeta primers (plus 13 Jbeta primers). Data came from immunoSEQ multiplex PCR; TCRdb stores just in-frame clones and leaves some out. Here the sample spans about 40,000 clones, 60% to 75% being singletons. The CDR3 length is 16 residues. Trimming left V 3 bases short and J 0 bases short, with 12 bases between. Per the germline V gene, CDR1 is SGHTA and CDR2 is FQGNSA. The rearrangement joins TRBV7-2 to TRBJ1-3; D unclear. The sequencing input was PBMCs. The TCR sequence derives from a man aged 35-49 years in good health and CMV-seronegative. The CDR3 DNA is TGTGCCAGCAGCTTCTCGCAGGTCATCTCTGGAAACACCATATATTTT. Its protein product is CASSFSQVISGNTIYF.